The rows below give T cell receptor beta chains drawn from one sample of a study of blood T cell repertoires in COVID-19. Data came from immunoSEQ multiplex PCR; TCRdb stores just in-frame clones and leaves some out. The repertoire holds around 260,000 clones, with around 80% as singletons. Sequencing was performed on PBMCs or T cells enriched from blood (not recorded which). The receptors shown here come from a young man with acute COVID-19. Each CDR3 is given with its conserved first and last residue. Fields, in order: CDR3 length, clone size, V gene, J gene, D gene, CDR3 protein, CDR3 DNA. A D gene is named only where the DNA matches it firmly. The size field is filled for only some rows; it gives once, few, many or a size class.

len: 15
abundance: -
v_gene: TRBV14
j_gene: TRBJ2-5
d_gene: -
CDR3aa: CASSQDGGFQETQYF
CDR3nt: TGTGCCAGCAGCCAAGATGGGGGGTTCCAAGAGACCCAGTACTTC

len: 14
abundance: -
v_gene: TRBV2
j_gene: TRBJ2-1
d_gene: TRBD2
CDR3aa: CASSERTSRNEQFF
CDR3nt: TGTGCCAGCAGTGAAAGGACTAGCCGCAATGAGCAGTTCTTC

len: 14
abundance: -
v_gene: TRBV7-9
j_gene: TRBJ2-1
d_gene: -
CDR3aa: CASSLAEVSLEQFF
CDR3nt: TGTGCCAGCAGCTTGGCGGAGGTTAGTCTTGAGCAGTTCTTC

len: 15
abundance: -
v_gene: TRBV28
j_gene: TRBJ1-6
d_gene: -
CDR3aa: CASSPDSSYNSPLHF
CDR3nt: TGTGCCAGCAGTCCCGACAGCTCCTATAATTCACCCCTCCACTTT

len: 18
abundance: -
v_gene: TRBV6-4
j_gene: TRBJ2-2
d_gene: -
CDR3aa: CASSRRSLSSGGGGELFF
CDR3nt: TGTGCCAGCTCTCGTCGATCATTGAGTAGCGGCGGTGGCGGGGAGCTGTTTTTT

len: 15
abundance: -
v_gene: TRBV19
j_gene: TRBJ2-1
d_gene: TRBD1
CDR3aa: CASRSRTGRGNEQFF
CDR3nt: TGTGCCAGTAGAAGCCGGACAGGCCGGGGCAATGAGCAGTTCTTC

len: 13
abundance: few
v_gene: TRBV27
j_gene: TRBJ1-2
d_gene: TRBD1
CDR3aa: CASSMTGERGYTF
CDR3nt: TGTGCCAGCAGTATGACAGGGGAGCGTGGCTACACCTTC

len: 11
abundance: once
v_gene: TRBV20-1
j_gene: TRBJ2-1
d_gene: -
CDR3aa: CSAREYNEQFF
CDR3nt: TGCAGTGCTAGAGAATACAATGAACAGTTCTTC

len: 12
abundance: -
v_gene: TRBV9
j_gene: TRBJ2-1
d_gene: -
CDR3aa: CASSTQGNEQFF
CDR3nt: TGTGCCAGCAGCACCCAGGGGAATGAGCAGTTCTTC

len: 15
abundance: -
v_gene: TRBV5-1
j_gene: TRBJ1-4
d_gene: -
CDR3aa: CASRGDMVIDEKLFF
CDR3nt: TGCGCCAGCAGGGGGGACATGGTAATAGATGAAAAACTGTTTTTT

len: 17
abundance: -
v_gene: TRBV4-1
j_gene: TRBJ1-4
d_gene: TRBD1
CDR3aa: CASSQEGQGAGNEKLFF
CDR3nt: TGCGCCAGCAGCCAAGAGGGACAGGGGGCGGGTAATGAAAAACTGTTTTTT

len: 14
abundance: -
v_gene: TRBV19
j_gene: TRBJ1-1
d_gene: TRBD1
CDR3aa: CASSGRDRGNEAFF
CDR3nt: TGTGCCAGTAGTGGCCGGGACAGGGGGAATGAAGCTTTCTTT

len: 10
abundance: -
v_gene: TRBV28
j_gene: TRBJ1-1
d_gene: TRBD1
CDR3aa: CASGSGQGFF
CDR3nt: TGTGCCAGCGGCTCGGGACAGGGGTTCTTT

len: 17
abundance: -
v_gene: TRBV25-1
j_gene: TRBJ2-2
d_gene: TRBD1
CDR3aa: CASSERGGQGFPGELFF
CDR3nt: TGTGCCAGCAGTGAAAGAGGAGGACAGGGGTTCCCCGGGGAGCTGTTTTTT

len: 14
abundance: -
v_gene: TRBV27
j_gene: TRBJ1-6
d_gene: -
CDR3aa: CATKRAGNNSPLHF
CDR3nt: TGTGCCACTAAGCGGGCGGGAAATAATTCACCCCTCCACTTT

len: 15
abundance: -
v_gene: TRBV28
j_gene: TRBJ1-1
d_gene: -
CDR3aa: CASSPPLGAKTEAFF
CDR3nt: TGTGCCAGCAGCCCCCCCTTAGGGGCAAAGACTGAAGCTTTCTTT

len: 14
abundance: -
v_gene: TRBV6-5
j_gene: TRBJ1-4
d_gene: -
CDR3aa: CASSYGEGLGKLFF
CDR3nt: TGTGCCAGCAGTTACGGAGAAGGTTTGGGAAAACTGTTTTTT

len: 14
abundance: -
v_gene: TRBV18
j_gene: TRBJ2-4
d_gene: TRBD1
CDR3aa: CASSPDRQGGIQYF
CDR3nt: TGTGCCAGCTCGCCGGATCGACAGGGGGGGATTCAGTACTTC

len: 16
abundance: -
v_gene: TRBV5-6
j_gene: TRBJ2-3
d_gene: TRBD2
CDR3aa: CASSRPAGEFADTQYF
CDR3nt: TGTGCCAGCAGTCGCCCGGCGGGGGAGTTCGCAGATACGCAGTATTTT

len: 19
abundance: -
v_gene: TRBV12-5
j_gene: TRBJ1-5
d_gene: -
CDR3aa: CASGLVLAGHNPSNQPQHF
CDR3nt: TGTGCTAGTGGTTTGGTACTGGCAGGCCATAACCCTAGCAATCAGCCCCAGCATTTT

len: 13
abundance: -
v_gene: TRBV2
j_gene: TRBJ1-1
d_gene: -
CDR3aa: CASRNRETTEAFF
CDR3nt: TGTGCCAGCAGAAACAGGGAAACCACTGAAGCTTTCTTT

len: 17
abundance: -
v_gene: TRBV11-2
j_gene: TRBJ1-6
d_gene: TRBD1
CDR3aa: CASSLGRGPNLNSPLHF
CDR3nt: TGTGCCAGCAGCTTAGGGAGGGGGCCCAACCTAAATTCACCCCTCCACTTT

len: 14
abundance: few
v_gene: TRBV18
j_gene: TRBJ1-3
d_gene: -
CDR3aa: CASSTGTSGNTIYF
CDR3nt: TGTGCCAGCTCCACAGGGACCTCTGGAAACACCATATATTTT

len: 11
abundance: -
v_gene: TRBV6-5
j_gene: TRBJ1-1
d_gene: -
CDR3aa: CASKEYVGAFF
CDR3nt: TGTGCCAGCAAAGAGTACGTCGGAGCTTTCTTT

len: 13
abundance: -
v_gene: TRBV24-1
j_gene: TRBJ2-1
d_gene: -
CDR3aa: CATDTPPNNEQFF
CDR3nt: TGTGCCACTGACACCCCACCGAACAATGAGCAGTTCTTC

len: 15
abundance: -
v_gene: TRBV27
j_gene: TRBJ1-1
d_gene: TRBD1
CDR3aa: CASSRRPGGYTEAFF
CDR3nt: TGTGCCAGCAGCAGGCGGCCAGGGGGATACACTGAAGCTTTCTTT

len: 14
abundance: -
v_gene: TRBV5-1
j_gene: TRBJ2-3
d_gene: -
CDR3aa: CASSLQYSTDTQYF
CDR3nt: TGCGCCAGCAGCTTACAGTACAGCACAGATACGCAGTATTTT

len: 14
abundance: -
v_gene: TRBV7-2
j_gene: TRBJ1-6
d_gene: -
CDR3aa: CASSLRELTSPLHF
CDR3nt: TGTGCCAGCAGCTTAAGGGAGCTAACTTCACCCCTCCACTTT